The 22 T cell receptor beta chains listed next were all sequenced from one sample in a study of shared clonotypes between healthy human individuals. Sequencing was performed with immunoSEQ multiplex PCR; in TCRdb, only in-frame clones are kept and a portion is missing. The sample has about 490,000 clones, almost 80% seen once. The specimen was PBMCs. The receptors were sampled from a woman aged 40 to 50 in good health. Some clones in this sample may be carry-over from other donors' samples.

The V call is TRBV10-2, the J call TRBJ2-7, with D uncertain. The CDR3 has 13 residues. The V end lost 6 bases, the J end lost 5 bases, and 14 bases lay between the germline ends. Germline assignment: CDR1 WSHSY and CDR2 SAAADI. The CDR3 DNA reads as TGCGCCAGCAGACCAGCTGGTAGGGACGAGCAGTACTTC. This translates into CASRPAGRDEQYF.

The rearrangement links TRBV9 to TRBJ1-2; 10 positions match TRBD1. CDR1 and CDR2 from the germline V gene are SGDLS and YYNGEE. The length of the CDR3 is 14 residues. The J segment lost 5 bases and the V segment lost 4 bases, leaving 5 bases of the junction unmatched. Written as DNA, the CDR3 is TGTGCCAGCAGCCCAGGGACAGGGGTGTATGGCTACACCTTC. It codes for CASSPGTGVYGYTF. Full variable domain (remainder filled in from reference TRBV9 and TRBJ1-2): DSGVTQTPKHLITATGQRVTLRCSPRSGDLSVYWYQQSLDQGLQFLIQYYNGEERAKGNILERFSAQQFPDLHSELNLSSLELGDSALYFCASSPGTGVYGYTFGSGTRLTVV.

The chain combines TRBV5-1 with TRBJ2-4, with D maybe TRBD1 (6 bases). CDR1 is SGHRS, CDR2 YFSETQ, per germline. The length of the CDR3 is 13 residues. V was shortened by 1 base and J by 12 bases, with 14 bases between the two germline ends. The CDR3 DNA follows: TGCGCCAGCAGCTTGTTGGCCCGGGACACTCAGTACTTC. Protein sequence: CASSLLARDTQYF.

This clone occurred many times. CDR3 DNA sequence: TGTGCCAGCCTCCGGGGGCATCAGCCCCAGCATTTT. Translation: CASLRGHQPQHF. The rearrangement uses TRBV6-1 and TRBJ1-5; D might be TRBD1 (6 bases). V was clipped by 8 bases and J by 5 bases, with 10 bases between them. Germline CDR1 MNHNS, CDR2 SASEGT. The CDR3 is 12 residues long.

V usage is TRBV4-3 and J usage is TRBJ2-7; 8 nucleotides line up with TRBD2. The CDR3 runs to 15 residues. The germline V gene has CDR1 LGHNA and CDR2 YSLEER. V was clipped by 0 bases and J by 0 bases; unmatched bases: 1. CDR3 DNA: TGCGCCAGCAGCCAAGAGACTAGCGCCTCCTACGAGCAGTACTTC. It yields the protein CASSQETSASYEQYF.

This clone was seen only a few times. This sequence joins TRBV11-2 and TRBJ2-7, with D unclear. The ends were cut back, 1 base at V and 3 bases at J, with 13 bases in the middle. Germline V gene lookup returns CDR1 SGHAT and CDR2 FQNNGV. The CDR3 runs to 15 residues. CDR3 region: CASSLGASKIYEQYF. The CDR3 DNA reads TGTGCCAGCAGCTTAGGGGCCTCTAAGATCTACGAGCAGTACTTC.

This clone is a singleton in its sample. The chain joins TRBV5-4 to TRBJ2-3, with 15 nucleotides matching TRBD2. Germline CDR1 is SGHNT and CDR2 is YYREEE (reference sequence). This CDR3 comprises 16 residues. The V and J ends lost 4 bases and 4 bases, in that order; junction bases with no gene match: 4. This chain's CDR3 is CASSPGLAGGADTQYF. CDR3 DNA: TGTGCCAGCAGCCCAGGACTAGCGGGAGGGGCAGATACGCAGTATTTT.

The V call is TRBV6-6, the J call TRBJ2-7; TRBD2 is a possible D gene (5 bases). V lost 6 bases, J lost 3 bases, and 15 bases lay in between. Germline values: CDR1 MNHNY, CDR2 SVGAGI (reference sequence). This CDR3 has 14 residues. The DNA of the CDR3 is TGTGCCAGCAGCCAACCCGGACTCTTCTACGAGCAGTACTTC. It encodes CASSQPGLFYEQYF.

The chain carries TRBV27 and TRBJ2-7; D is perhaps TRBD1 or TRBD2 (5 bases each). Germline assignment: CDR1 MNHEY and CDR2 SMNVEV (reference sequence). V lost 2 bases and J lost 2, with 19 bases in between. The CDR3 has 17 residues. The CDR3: CASSLRQTGTEPYEQYF. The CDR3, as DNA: TGTGCCAGCAGTTTAAGGCAAACCGGGACGGAACCCTACGAGCAGTACTTC.

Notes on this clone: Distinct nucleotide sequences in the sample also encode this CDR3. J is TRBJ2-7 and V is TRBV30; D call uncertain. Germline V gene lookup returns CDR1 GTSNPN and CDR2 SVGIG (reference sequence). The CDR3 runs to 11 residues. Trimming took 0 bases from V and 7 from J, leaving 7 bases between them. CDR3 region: CAWSVLEEQYF. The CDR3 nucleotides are TGTGCCTGGAGTGTACTTGAGGAGCAGTACTTC.

The CDR3 coding sequence is TGTGCCAGCAGCTCCAGAGCGGGAGGGCCCCACGAGCAGTACTTC. Amino acid sequence: CASSSRAGGPHEQYF. V is TRBV7-2 and J is TRBJ2-7; 10 nucleotides agree with TRBD2. The germline V gene encodes CDR1 SGHTA and CDR2 FQGNSA. J gave up 5 bases and V 4 bases, and 8 bases lay outside the gene matches. The CDR3 has 15 residues.

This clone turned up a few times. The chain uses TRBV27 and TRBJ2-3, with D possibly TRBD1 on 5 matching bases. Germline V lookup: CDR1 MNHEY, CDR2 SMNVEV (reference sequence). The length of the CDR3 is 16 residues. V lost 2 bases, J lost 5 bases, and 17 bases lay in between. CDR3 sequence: CASSLGAMGFRDTQYF. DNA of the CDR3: TGTGCCAGCAGTTTAGGGGCGATGGGGTTCAGAGATACGCAGTATTTT.

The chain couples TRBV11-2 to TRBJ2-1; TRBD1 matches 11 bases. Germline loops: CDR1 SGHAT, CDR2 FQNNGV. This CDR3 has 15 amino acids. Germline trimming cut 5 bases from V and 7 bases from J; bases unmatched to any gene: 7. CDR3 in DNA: TGTGCCAGCAGCCCCCGGGACAGGGGGAGAAATGAGCAGTTCTTC. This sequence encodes CASSPRDRGRNEQFF.

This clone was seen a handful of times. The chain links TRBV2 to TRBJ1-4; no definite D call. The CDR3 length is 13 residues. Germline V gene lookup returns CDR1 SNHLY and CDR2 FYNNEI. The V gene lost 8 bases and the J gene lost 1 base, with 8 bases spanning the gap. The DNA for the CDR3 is TGTGCCAGCTGTTTAGAAACTAATGAAAAACTGTTTTTT. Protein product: CASCLETNEKLFF. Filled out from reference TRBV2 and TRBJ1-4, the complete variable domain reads EPEVTQTPSHQVTQMGQEVILRCVPISNHLYFYWYRQILGQKVEFLVSFYNNEISEKSEIFDDQFSVERPDGSNFTLKIRSTKLEDSAMYFCASCLETNEKLFFGSGTQLSVL.

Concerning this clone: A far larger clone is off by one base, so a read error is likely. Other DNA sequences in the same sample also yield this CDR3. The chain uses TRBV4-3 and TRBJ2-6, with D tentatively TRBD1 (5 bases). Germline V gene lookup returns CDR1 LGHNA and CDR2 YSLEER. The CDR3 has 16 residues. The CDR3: CASSRGQGSGANVLTF. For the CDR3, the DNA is TGCGCCAGCAGCCGTGGCCAAGGCTCTGGGGCCAACGTCCTGACCTTC.

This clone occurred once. The CDR3 DNA follows: TGTGCCAGCAAAGTCCTAGGTCTTTCGGGAAATGAGCAGTTCTTC. Residues: CASKVLGLSGNEQFF. The V gene is TRBV6-1, the J gene TRBJ2-1; a weak D match, TRBD2 (5 bases). Between the trimmed V and J ends, which lost 7 bases and 7 bases, there was a span of 20 bases. The germline gives CDR1 MNHNS, CDR2 SASEGT. The CDR3 runs 15 residues.

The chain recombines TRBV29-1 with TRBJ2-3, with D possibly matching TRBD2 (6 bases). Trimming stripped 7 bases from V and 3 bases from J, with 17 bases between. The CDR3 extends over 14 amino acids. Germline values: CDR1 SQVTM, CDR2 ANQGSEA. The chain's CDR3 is CSGGVAGRTDTQYF. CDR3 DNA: TGCAGCGGTGGTGTGGCGGGGAGAACAGATACGCAGTATTTT.

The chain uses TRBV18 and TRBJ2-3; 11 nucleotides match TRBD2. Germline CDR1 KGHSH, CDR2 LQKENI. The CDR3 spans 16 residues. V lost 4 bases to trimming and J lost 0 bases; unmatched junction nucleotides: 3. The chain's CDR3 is CASSLRTSGSTDTQYF. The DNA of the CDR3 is TGTGCCAGCTCACTTCGGACTAGCGGGAGCACAGATACGCAGTATTTT.

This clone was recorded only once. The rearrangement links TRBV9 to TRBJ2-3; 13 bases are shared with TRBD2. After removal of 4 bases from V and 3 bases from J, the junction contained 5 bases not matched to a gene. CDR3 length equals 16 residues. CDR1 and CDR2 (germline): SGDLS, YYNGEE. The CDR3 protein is CASSLRLAGGTDTQYF. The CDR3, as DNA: TGTGCCAGCAGCTTAAGACTAGCGGGAGGAACAGATACGCAGTATTTT.

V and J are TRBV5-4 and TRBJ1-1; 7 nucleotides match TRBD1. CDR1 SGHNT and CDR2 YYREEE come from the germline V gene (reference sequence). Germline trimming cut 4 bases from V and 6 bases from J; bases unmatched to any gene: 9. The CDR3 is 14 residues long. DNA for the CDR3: TGTGCCAGCAGCGCCGCAACAGGGGTACCTGAAGCTTTCTTT. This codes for CASSAATGVPEAFF.

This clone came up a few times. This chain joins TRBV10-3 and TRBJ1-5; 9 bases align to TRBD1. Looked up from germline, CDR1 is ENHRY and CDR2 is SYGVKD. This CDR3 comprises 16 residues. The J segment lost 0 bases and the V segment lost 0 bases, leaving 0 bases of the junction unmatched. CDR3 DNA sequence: TGTGCCATCAGTGAGTCGGACAGGGGTAGCAATCAGCCCCAGCATTTT. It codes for CAISESDRGSNQPQHF.

CDR3 nucleotides: TGTGCCAGCAGTATTGGCCTGGGGACTGAAGCTTTCTTT. Encoded protein: CASSIGLGTEAFF. The chain is built from TRBV6-5 and TRBJ1-1; no firm D call. This CDR3 is 13 amino acids long. Trimming removed 5 bases at V and 5 bases at J, with 12 bases between. Germline V gives CDR1 MNHEY, CDR2 SVGAGI.